This TCR beta chain was recorded in a study of Ad26.COV2.S vaccination and SARS-CoV-2 variants. Turning to the study itself: Ad26.COV2.S was injected intramuscularly once or twice, 56 days apart. Study results and limitations: The study found higher spike-specific TCR breadth in vaccine than placebo recipients. For non-spike TCRs, breadth in vaccine recipients resembled that in placebo recipients.

Libraries were prepared by immunoSEQ multiplex PCR; TCRdb keeps only in-frame clonotypes and omits some of them. The table records 240,000 or so clones, 70% to 90% of them present only once. With regard to this clone: The antigen is unknown.

The treatment: roughly 19 received Ad26.COV2.S at low or high dose, single or two shots; roughly five received placebo; per-sample allocation not given. Collection of the samples took place on day 63 after the first injection of vaccine or placebo. The sample was peripheral blood, taken in a trial of Ad26.COV2.S vaccine versus placebo. The TCR was taken from a person aged 18 to 65 who received the Ad26.COV2.S COVID-19 vaccine or a placebo.

The CDR3 spells CARPDRDRYPAGVYEQYF. In nucleotides, the CDR3 is TGTGCCAGGCCGGACAGGGACAGGTATCCAGCGGGAGTATACGAGCAGTACTTC. This chain links TRBV3-1 (or the pseudogene TRBV3-2) with TRBJ2-7; D could derive from TRBD1 or TRBD2 (8 bases each). Trimming cost V 9 bases and J 4 bases, with 31 bases left between them. The CDR3 is 18 residues long. Per germline, CDR1 LGHDT and CDR2 YNNKEL (reference sequence).